The 27 T cell receptor beta chains below all came from one sample that was sequenced in a study of T cells in Graves' hyperthyroidism and ophthalmopathy. What was amplified from RNA transcripts were TCR beta CDR3 regions. The HTBI primer set served for first-round RT-PCR of the TCR CDR3. TCRdb recomputed calls from the multiplex PCR reads with MiXCR, one row per CDR3 protein. The data hold hundreds of thousands of distinct CDR3 sequences, with 16% observed a single time. Input material: blood. The receptors stem from a woman between 40 and 50 years old with Graves' ophthalmopathy.

The chain links TRBV19 to TRBJ2-6, with unresolved D. Trimming shortened V by 1 base and J by 1 base, and 5 bases separated the two germline ends. Germline CDR1 and CDR2: LNHDA and SQIVND (reference sequence). The CDR3 spans 15 residues. CDR3 in amino acids: CASSIARSGANVLTF. CDR3 nucleotides: TGTGCCAGTAGTATAGCCAGGTCTGGGGCCAACGTCCTGACTTTC.

The chain has TRBV2 and TRBJ2-7; 7 bases map to TRBD1. CDR1 and CDR2 from the germline V gene are SNHLY and FYNNEI. The CDR3 has 15 amino acids. J lost 3 bases, V lost 6 bases, and 11 bases had no gene match. The CDR3 reads CASSLKTGEIYEQYF. In DNA, the CDR3 is TGTGCCAGCAGCTTAAAAACAGGGGAAATCTACGAGCAGTACTTC.

This chain joins TRBV10-3 and TRBJ2-7, with D possibly matching TRBD2 (6 bases). Per germline, CDR1 ENHRY and CDR2 SYGVKD. The CDR3 is 15 residues long. Trimming left V 5 bases short and J 2 bases short, with 16 bases between. The CDR3 bases are TGTGCCATCAGTTCCTTAGAGGGCGGGACCTACGAGCAGTACTTC. Protein product: CAISSLEGGTYEQYF.

This clonotype was detected many times. This chain uses TRBV12-3 or TRBV12-4 with TRBJ1-1; 7 nucleotides match TRBD1. CDR3 length: 15 amino acids. V was pared by 6 bases and J by 4 bases, with 11 bases of the junction left unmatched. CDR3 amino acids: CASSSGGALATEAFF. DNA of the CDR3: TGTGCCAGCAGCTCAGGGGGGGCCTTGGCCACTGAAGCTTTCTTT.

This clonotype was seen a few times. The chain is built from TRBV20-1 and TRBJ2-7, with TRBD1 matching over 9 bases. J lost 7 bases, V lost 6 bases, and 4 bases had no gene match. Germline-derived CDR1 and CDR2 are DFQATT and SNEGSKA (reference sequence). CDR3 length equals 11 residues. CDR3 sequence reads: CSAGQGWEQYF. The CDR3 bases are TGCAGTGCAGGACAGGGGTGGGAGCAGTACTTC.

This clonotype was found many times. The chain joins TRBV28 to TRBJ1-1; no clear D. Trimming removed 3 bases from V and 0 bases from J, with 14 bases in between. CDR1 MDHEN and CDR2 SYDVKM come from the germline V gene. This CDR3 has 16 amino acids. The CDR3 nucleotides are TGTGCCAGCAGTTTTGGTTCGGCAGGAATGAACACTGAAGCTTTCTTT. This codes for CASSFGSAGMNTEAFF.

This chain joins TRBV6-1 and TRBJ2-2; D gene unclear. Germline CDR1 MNHNS, CDR2 SASEGT. The CDR3 consists of 12 residues. Trimming stripped 5 bases from V and 7 bases from J, with 8 bases between. The CDR3 loop reads CASSPVVGELFF. The CDR3 nucleotides are TGTGCCAGCAGTCCGGTAGTCGGGGAGCTGTTTTTT.

This clonotype has just a few counts. This sequence may be a read error, since a much larger clone differs from it by one base. V gene TRBV2 combines with J gene TRBJ2-1, with TRBD1 matching over 10 bases. J gave up 6 bases and V 6 bases, and 5 bases lay outside the gene matches. CDR1 is SNHLY, CDR2 FYNNEI, per germline. This CDR3 contains 14 residues. CDR3: CASSWDRGSNEQFF. The CDR3 DNA follows: TGTGCCAGCAGCTGGGACAGGGGAAGCAATGAGCAGTTCTTC.

J is TRBJ2-3 and V is TRBV5-4; D call uncertain. The germline V gene encodes CDR1 SGHNT and CDR2 YYREEE (reference sequence). Trimming stripped 4 bases from V and 0 bases from J, with 9 bases between. This CDR3 has 14 amino acids. CDR3 coding DNA: TGTGCCAGCAGCAAAACGATGAGCACAGATACGCAGTATTTT. Residues: CASSKTMSTDTQYF.

This clonotype was detected only a few times. The V and J genes are TRBV5-1 and TRBJ2-3; 8 bases match TRBD2. Germline CDR1 and CDR2: SGHRS and YFSETQ. V dropped 4 bases and J dropped 3; count of bases not matched to a gene: 10. This CDR3 is 16 amino acids long. The CDR3 sequence: CASSERGGGSTDTQYF. The CDR3 region has the DNA TGCGCCAGCAGCGAACGGGGGGGGGGATCGACAGATACGCAGTATTTT.

The chain is built from TRBV28 and TRBJ1-5; a possible D gene is TRBD1 (5 bases). Germline CDR1 and CDR2: MDHEN and SYDVKM. The CDR3 runs 14 residues. Trimming took off 10 bases at V and 4 bases at J, with 17 bases between the two ends. The CDR3 protein is CATSVGGGNQPQHF. DNA for the CDR3: TGTGCCACCAGCGTCGGGGGGGGTAATCAGCCCCAGCATTTT.

In this sample, this clonotype turned up many times. The rearrangement uses TRBV28 and TRBJ2-3; D may match TRBD1 or TRBD2 (6 bases each). Germline CDR1 is MDHEN and CDR2 is SYDVKM. V was cut by 7 bases and J by 2 bases, with 13 bases left in between. CDR3 length equals 14 residues. The CDR3, as DNA: TGTGCCAGCAAGGGGGTAGCGGTCACAGATACGCAGTATTTT. Its translation: CASKGVAVTDTQYF.

This clonotype was recorded a few times. This chain links TRBV9 with TRBJ2-7; tentatively, D is TRBD2 (6 bases). CDR3 length: 15 residues. Trimming cost V 0 bases and J 3 bases, with 13 bases left between them. Per the germline V gene, CDR1 is SGDLS and CDR2 is YYNGEE. The CDR3 region has the DNA TGTGCCAGCAGCGTAGGCCCCCAGGGAGGCTACGAGCAGTACTTC. Amino acid sequence: CASSVGPQGGYEQYF. Full variable domain (outside the CDR3, taken from reference TRBV9 and TRBJ2-7): DSGVTQTPKHLITATGQRVTLRCSPRSGDLSVYWYQQSLDQGLQFLIQYYNGEERAKGNILERFSAQQFPDLHSELNLSSLELGDSALYFCASSVGPQGGYEQYFGPGTRLTVT.

This clonotype was detected many times. The rearrangement uses TRBV20-1 and TRBJ2-1; possible D gene TRBD1, 6 bases. Germline values: CDR1 DFQATT, CDR2 SNEGSKA (reference sequence). The V gene lost 5 bases and the J gene lost 2 bases, with 22 bases spanning the gap. This CDR3 spans 17 amino acids. The CDR3 nucleotides read TGCAGTGCTGTCGCCCAAAACAGGGAACCTACCTACAATGAGCAGTTCTTC. It yields the protein CSAVAQNREPTYNEQFF.

This clonotype was seen ten or more times. The V gene is TRBV2, the J gene TRBJ2-7; unclear D gene. Germline CDR1 is SNHLY and CDR2 is FYNNEI. The CDR3 runs 14 residues. The V gene lost 1 base and the J gene lost 3 bases, with 10 bases spanning the gap. The CDR3 here is CASSEEIDGYEQYF. As DNA, the CDR3 is TGTGCCAGCAGTGAAGAAATTGACGGCTACGAGCAGTACTTC.

This sequence joins TRBV4-2 and TRBJ1-1; D gene uncertain. Germline assignment: CDR1 LGHNA and CDR2 YNFKEQ. This CDR3 is built from 13 residues. Trimming cost V 3 bases and J 2 bases, with 7 bases left between them. The CDR3 sequence is CASSHPENTEAFF. CDR3 coding DNA: TGTGCCAGCAGCCACCCCGAAAACACTGAAGCTTTCTTT.

This clonotype was observed a few times. This chain links TRBV6-1 with TRBJ2-7; 9 nucleotides match TRBD1. Germline CDR1 is MNHNS and CDR2 is SASEGT. The V segment lost 5 bases and the J segment 6 bases; nucleotides outside the gene matches: 5. The CDR3 loop spans 13 amino acids. CDR3 loop: CASSHGQGTEQYF. DNA of the CDR3: TGTGCCAGCAGTCACGGACAGGGGACCGAGCAGTACTTC.

This clonotype was observed at least ten times. The chain joins TRBV29-1 to TRBJ2-2; TRBD2 matches at 9 bases. The ends lost 6 bases at V and 1 base at J; junction bases unmatched: 3. This CDR3 comprises 14 residues. Looked up from germline, CDR1 is SQVTM and CDR2 is ANQGSEA. CDR3 residues: CSVGSGGNTGELFF. CDR3 DNA: TGCAGCGTCGGTAGCGGGGGGAACACCGGGGAGCTGTTTTTT.

This sequence joins TRBV19 and TRBJ2-7, with a tentative D call TRBD1 (5 bases). Germline loops: CDR1 LNHDA, CDR2 SQIVND (reference sequence). Trimming stripped 3 bases from V and 3 bases from J, with 15 bases between. CDR3 length: 15 amino acids. CDR3 protein: CASSIRFDSYYEQYF. DNA for the CDR3: TGTGCCAGTAGTATCCGGTTCGACAGCTACTACGAGCAGTACTTC.

The rearrangement links TRBV20-1 to TRBJ1-2, with D uncertain. Trimming removed 8 bases from V and 0 bases from J, with 13 bases in between. This CDR3 has 13 amino acids. Germline V CDR1 and CDR2: DFQATT, SNEGSKA (reference sequence). In DNA form, the CDR3 reads TGCAGTTCCAGGACGGCTTCTAACTATGGCTACACCTTC. This encodes CSSRTASNYGYTF.

CDR3 residues: CASSYSGGAMNTEAFF. In DNA form, the CDR3 reads TGTGCCAGCAGTTACTCGGGAGGAGCCATGAACACTGAAGCTTTCTTT. The genes are TRBV6-5 and TRBJ1-1; D uncertain. The germline CDR1 and CDR2 sequences are MNHEY and SVGAGI. CDR3 length: 16 amino acids. Trimming stripped 0 bases from V and 0 bases from J, with 11 bases between.

This chain connects TRBV7-9 to TRBJ2-2, with D perhaps matching TRBD2 (5 bases). The CDR3 spans 17 residues. The germline V gene encodes CDR1 SEHNR and CDR2 FQNEAQ (reference sequence). V lost 0 bases and J lost 4, with 15 bases in between. The CDR3: CASSLAREGLSTGELFF. The CDR3 region has the DNA TGTGCCAGCAGCTTAGCGCGAGAGGGCTTGAGCACCGGGGAGCTGTTTTTT.

This clonotype has ten or more counts. V gene TRBV2 combines with J gene TRBJ1-4; D is ambiguous. The CDR3 is made up of 15 amino acids. Trimming pared 6 bases from V and 0 bases from J, leaving 11 bases between. Germline CDR1 is SNHLY and CDR2 is FYNNEI. CDR3 in DNA: TGTGCCAGCAGCGACCGAGAGCCAACTAATGAAAAACTGTTTTTT. It codes for CASSDREPTNEKLFF.

This clonotype was recorded at least ten times. The genes are TRBV5-1 and TRBJ2-1; D is perhaps TRBD1 or TRBD2 (5 bases each). This CDR3 contains 14 residues. The germline CDR1 and CDR2 sequences are SGHRS and YFSETQ. V was shortened by 1 base and J by 8 bases, with 13 bases between the two germline ends. DNA for the CDR3: TGCGCCAGCAGCTTGACGGGACCTGGCGATGAGCAGTTCTTC. This sequence encodes CASSLTGPGDEQFF.

This clonotype was picked up many times. V gene TRBV28 combines with J gene TRBJ1-2, with D possibly matching TRBD1 (6 bases). Germline V gene sequence: CDR1 MDHEN, CDR2 SYDVKM. Between the trimmed V and J ends, which lost 6 bases and 4 bases, there was a span of 15 bases. The CDR3 loop spans 14 amino acids. The CDR3 sequence: CASRTTGPGYGYTF. CDR3 sequence (DNA): TGTGCCAGCAGAACTACAGGGCCTGGCTATGGCTACACCTTC.

The rearrangement joins TRBV6-1 to TRBJ1-4; D not resolved. Trimming stripped 6 bases from V and 7 bases from J, with 9 bases between. This CDR3 spans 12 amino acids. Germline values: CDR1 MNHNS, CDR2 SASEGT. In nucleotides, the CDR3 is TGTGCCAGCAGGAAGACGCCTGAAAAACTGTTTTTT. It specifies CASRKTPEKLFF.

This clonotype was counted between two and nine times. The chain recombines TRBV11-2 with TRBJ2-2; TRBD2 matches at 10 bases. The germline gives CDR1 SGHAT, CDR2 FQNNGV. The CDR3 runs to 17 residues. The J segment lost 6 bases and the V segment lost 5 bases, leaving 12 bases of the junction unmatched. The CDR3 DNA follows: TGTGCCAGCAGCCCCGGGCCCTCTAGCGGGAGACCCGGGGAGCTGTTTTTT. Residues: CASSPGPSSGRPGELFF. Filled out from reference TRBV11-2 and TRBJ2-2, the complete variable domain reads EAGVAQSPRYKIIEKRQSVAFWCNPISGHATLYWYQQILGQGPKLLIQFQNNGVVDDSQLPKDRFSAERLKGVDSTLKIQPAKLEDSAVYLCASSPGPSSGRPGELFFGEGSRLTVL.